This is a list of T cell receptor beta chains from one sample in a study of beta chain features in type 1 diabetes. Data came from immunoSEQ multiplex PCR; TCRdb stores just in-frame clones and leaves some out. The sample comprises about 120,000 clones, 16% of which are singletons, and approximately 2.2% rests with the top ten. The sample comprised central memory CD4+ T cells from blood. The origin of the receptors is a man aged 25 to 40 with type 1 diabetes. Each CDR3 is given with its conserved first and last residue. A D gene is named only where the DNA matches it firmly. Rows may omit the clone size; those that give it use once, few, many or a size class.

NA	TRBV7-3	16	TRBJ2-7	NA	CASSLALAGSSYEQYF	TGTGCCAGCAGCTTAGCGCTGGCAGGGAGCTCCTACGAGCAGTACTTC
NA	TRBV2	15	TRBJ1-2	NA	CASSEGTETNYGYTF	TGTGCCAGCAGTGAAGGGACAGAAACTAACTATGGCTACACCTTC
TRBD2	TRBV14	15	TRBJ2-1	few	CASSQQRGVWDEQFF	TGTGCCAGCAGCCAACAGCGGGGGGTGTGGGATGAGCAGTTCTTC
NA	TRBV4-3	15	TRBJ1-1	NA	CASSQDYREDTEAFF	TGCGCCAGCAGCCAAGACTACAGGGAGGACACTGAAGCTTTCTTT
TRBD1	TRBV5-6	15	TRBJ1-1	NA	CASSFPQTGGTEAFF	TGTGCCAGCAGCTTTCCTCAGACAGGGGGCACTGAAGCTTTCTTT
TRBD2	TRBV27	16	TRBJ2-7	NA	CASSLSGRGDSYEQYF	TGTGCCAGCAGTTTAAGTGGGCGGGGGGACTCCTACGAGCAGTACTTC
NA	TRBV28	12	TRBJ1-2	few	CASSSAGYGYTF	TGTGCCAGCAGTTCGGCCGGATATGGCTACACCTTC
TRBD2	TRBV6-5	15	TRBJ2-5	few	CASSHSGGREETQYF	TGTGCCAGCAGCCATAGCGGGGGGAGGGAAGAGACCCAGTACTTC
NA	TRBV11-3	15	TRBJ2-3	many	CASRTRGRLTDTQYF	TGTGCCAGCAGGACCCGCGGCCGACTCACAGATACGCAGTATTTT
NA	TRBV5-1	11	TRBJ1-1	NA	CASSATSEAFF	TGCGCCAGCAGCGCGACTAGTGAAGCTTTCTTT
NA	TRBV7-2	14	TRBJ2-2	few	CASSPGGGTGELFF	TGTGCCAGCAGCCCAGGAGGGGGGACCGGGGAGCTGTTTTTT
NA	TRBV7-2	17	TRBJ2-2	NA	CASSQTRLVPDSGELFF	TGTGCCAGCAGCCAGACCCGACTAGTTCCCGACTCCGGGGAGCTGTTTTTT
NA	TRBV10-3	13	TRBJ1-1	NA	CATGRVEGTEAFF	TGTGCCACAGGGAGGGTGGAGGGCACTGAAGCTTTCTTT
TRBD1	TRBV11-3	14	TRBJ2-1	few	CASSRTGRYNEQFF	TGTGCCAGCAGCAGGACAGGGCGGTACAATGAGCAGTTCTTC
NA	TRBV9	13	TRBJ2-5	few	CASSVVTGLPQYF	TGTGCCAGCAGCGTAGTCACAGGGCTACCCCAGTACTTC
NA	TRBV7-2	16	TRBJ2-3	NA	CASSRGAPTNRGTQYF	TGTGCCAGCAGCCGGGGGGCGCCGACCAACAGGGGTACGCAGTATTTT
NA	TRBV30	15	TRBJ1-2	NA	CAWSQPRGVIYGYTF	TGTGCCTGGTCCCAGCCTAGGGGTGTCATCTATGGCTACACCTTC
NA	TRBV18	14	TRBJ1-2	NA	CASSPDRFNYGYTF	TGTGCCAGCTCTCCCGACAGGTTTAACTATGGCTACACCTTC
NA	TRBV6-5	15	TRBJ1-5	few	CSSRRGSTSNQPQHF	TGCTCCAGCAGACGAGGTTCTACTAGCAATCAGCCCCAGCATTTT
NA	TRBV2	13	TRBJ2-3	NA	CASSGMMSDTQYF	TGTGCCAGCAGTGGGATGATGTCAGATACGCAGTATTTT
TRBD1	TRBV6-1	13	TRBJ1-6	few	CASSDRADSPLHF	TGTGCCAGCAGCGACAGGGCTGATTCACCCCTCCACTTT
NA	TRBV6-1	19	TRBJ2-4	NA	CASSEARPGVGAPKNIQYF	TGTGCCAGCAGTGAAGCGCGTCCAGGGGTCGGGGCACCCAAAAACATTCAGTACTTC
NA	TRBV28	15	TRBJ2-4	few	CASSYGVLAKNIQYF	TGTGCCAGCAGCTACGGAGTCCTAGCCAAAAACATTCAGTACTTC
NA	TRBV6-1	13	TRBJ1-2	NA	CASTTQGLYGYTF	TGTGCCAGTACAACCCAGGGCCTATATGGCTACACCTTC
NA	TRBV6-1	12	TRBJ2-5	few	CASSGDQETQYF	TGTGCCAGCAGCGGGGACCAAGAGACCCAGTACTTC
NA	TRBV7-2	13	TRBJ2-7	few	CASSLQGYYEQYF	TGTGCCAGCAGCTTACAGGGGTACTACGAGCAGTACTTC
TRBD1	TRBV29-1	15	TRBJ1-1	NA	CSVENTGVGITEAFF	TGCAGCGTTGAGAATACAGGGGTTGGGATCACTGAAGCTTTCTTT
NA	TRBV6-6	13	TRBJ2-1	NA	CASSYDSLREQFF	TGTGCCAGCAGTTACGACAGTCTCCGTGAGCAGTTCTTC
NA	TRBV29-1	12	TRBJ2-7	few	CSAKDVSYEQYF	TGCAGCGCTAAGGACGTCTCCTACGAGCAGTACTTC
NA	TRBV6-1	14	TRBJ2-3	NA	CASSSGLLRDTQYF	TGTGCCAGCAGTTCGGGGCTCTTGAGGGATACGCAGTATTTT
NA	TRBV20-1	9	TRBJ2-7	NA	CSVGQRQYF	TGCAGTGTGGGACAACGGCAGTACTTC